This passage covers 28 T cell receptor beta chains from one sample sequenced in a study of blood T cell repertoires in COVID-19. TCRdb's copy holds only in-frame clones and misses some; the assay was immunoSEQ multiplex PCR. Of about 170,000 clones in the sample, around three quarters were seen once. Sequenced input: PBMCs or T cells enriched from blood (not recorded which). The receptors stem from a woman between 65 and 79 years old in a cohort exposed to, infected with or recovered from COVID-19 (not recorded which).

In its sample, this clone was seen once. This CDR3 is CASSAPRDAANYGYTF. In DNA form, the CDR3 reads TGTGCCAGCAGCGCCCCGCGGGACGCAGCTAACTATGGCTACACCTTC. V gene TRBV7-2 combines with J gene TRBJ1-2; possibly TRBD1 for D (5 bases). The germline V gene has CDR1 SGHTA and CDR2 FQGNSA. Trimming took 5 bases from V and 0 from J, leaving 16 bases between them. The CDR3 loop spans 16 amino acids.

The chain is built from TRBV2 and TRBJ1-5; tentative D call: TRBD1 (6 bases). The CDR3 length is 15 residues. Trimming cost V 8 bases and J 7 bases, with 21 bases left between them. Germline lookup yields CDR1 SNHLY and CDR2 FYNNEI. CDR3 amino acids: CASAPLLGARQPQHF. The CDR3 region has the DNA TGTGCCAGCGCTCCCCTGTTGGGGGCCAGACAGCCCCAGCATTTT.

The gene calls are TRBV20-1 and TRBJ2-7; a weak D match, TRBD2 (5 bases). CDR1 is DFQATT, CDR2 SNEGSKA, per germline (reference sequence). V was shortened by 5 bases and J by 4 bases, with 9 bases between the two germline ends. CDR3 length: 11 residues. The CDR3 loop reads CSALRDYEQYF. Here the CDR3 DNA reads TGCAGTGCTCTTCGGGATTACGAGCAGTACTTC.

This sequence joins TRBV15 and TRBJ2-1; 7 bases agree with TRBD2. After removal of 3 bases from V and 10 bases from J, the junction contained 12 bases not matched to a gene. There are 15 residues in the CDR3. Germline V lookup: CDR1 LNHNV, CDR2 YYDKDF (reference sequence). This chain's CDR3 is CATSSPGGGAKEQFF. The CDR3 DNA is TGTGCCACCAGCAGCCCTGGGGGAGGGGCCAAGGAGCAGTTCTTC.

This chain connects TRBV7-6 to TRBJ2-1; the D gene is possibly TRBD2 (6 bases). V lost 2 bases and J 5 bases, leaving 13 bases between the germline ends. The CDR3 is 15 amino acids. Per the germline V gene, CDR1 is SGHVS and CDR2 is FNYEAQ. The CDR3 nucleotides are TGTGCCAGCAGCTTACAGGGAGGTTCACACAATGAGCAGTTCTTC. Encoded protein: CASSLQGGSHNEQFF.

The chain carries TRBV9 and TRBJ2-1; 13 positions match TRBD2. The CDR3 contains 14 residues. Germline V gives CDR1 SGDLS, CDR2 YYNGEE. J was trimmed by 10 bases and V by 2 bases; bases with no gene match: 3. CDR3 DNA: TGTGCCAGCAGCGTCGGGACTAGCGGGGAGGAGCAGTTCTTC. Translation gives CASSVGTSGEEQFF.

V gene TRBV10-2 combines with J gene TRBJ1-5, with no clear D. The CDR3 is 14 residues long. Deletions cut 4 bases from V and 4 bases from J, with 11 bases between. Germline CDR1 WSHSY, CDR2 SAAADI. CDR3: CASSGVARNQPQHF. The CDR3 DNA follows: TGCGCCAGCAGTGGGGTCGCGCGGAATCAGCCCCAGCATTTT.

This rearrangement joins TRBV5-8 to TRBJ2-3; 10 nucleotides line up with TRBD1. Unmatched junction bases numbered 3, after V lost 3 bases and J lost 2 bases. The CDR3 sequence is 15 residues long. Germline V gene lookup returns CDR1 SGHTS and CDR2 YDEGEE. Written as DNA, the CDR3 is TGTGCCAGCAGCTGGACAGGGGGAATCACAGATACGCAGTATTTT. Residues: CASSWTGGITDTQYF.

The chain has TRBV28 and TRBJ2-7; 9 positions agree with TRBD2. Germline values: CDR1 MDHEN, CDR2 SYDVKM. V shed 8 bases and J 0 bases; nucleotides not matched to a gene: 5. This CDR3 contains 14 residues. CDR3 DNA sequence: TGTGCCAGCTCCAGTAGCGGGAGCTCCTACGAGCAGTACTTC. Translated, it gives CASSSSGSSYEQYF.

J is TRBJ1-5 and V is TRBV28; 7 nucleotides agree with TRBD1. The V and J ends lost 2 bases and 2 bases, in that order; junction bases with no gene match: 3. This CDR3 comprises 15 residues. Germline-derived CDR1 and CDR2 are MDHEN and SYDVKM. The CDR3 DNA reads as TGTGCCAGCAGTTTAAACAGGGGTGGCAATCAGCCCCAGCATTTT. Encoded protein: CASSLNRGGNQPQHF.

J is TRBJ2-1 and V is TRBV5-5; the match to TRBD2 covers 11 bases. The CDR3 is 15 amino acids. Germline loops: CDR1 SGHKS, CDR2 YYEKEE (reference sequence). V lost 0 bases to trimming and J lost 4 bases; unmatched junction nucleotides: 0. In DNA form, the CDR3 reads TGTGCCAGCAGCTTGGGGACTAGCGGGTACAATGAGCAGTTCTTC. This encodes CASSLGTSGYNEQFF.

This chain connects TRBV18 to TRBJ1-2; 7 positions match TRBD1. Germline assignment: CDR1 KGHSH and CDR2 LQKENI. The CDR3 consists of 14 residues. Trimming took 2 bases from V and 0 from J; bases not matched to a gene: 0. The CDR3 here is CASSPGTANYGYTF. CDR3 nucleotides: TGTGCCAGCTCACCAGGGACAGCTAACTATGGCTACACCTTC.

The V gene is TRBV11-2, the J gene TRBJ1-2; TRBD1 matches 8 bases. The germline gives CDR1 SGHAT, CDR2 FQNNGV. This CDR3 spans 13 amino acids. The junction had 1 base not matched to a gene; V was cut back by 3 bases and J by 4 bases. This CDR3 reads CASSLTGAYGYTF. In nucleotides, the CDR3 is TGTGCCAGCAGCTTGACAGGGGCCTATGGCTACACCTTC. Variable domain in full (rest from reference TRBV11-2 and TRBJ1-2): EAGVAQSPRYKIIEKRQSVAFWCNPISGHATLYWYQQILGQGPKLLIQFQNNGVVDDSQLPKDRFSAERLKGVDSTLKIQPAKLEDSAVYLCASSLTGAYGYTFGSGTRLTVV.

The V and J genes are TRBV5-8 and TRBJ2-5, with 7 bases fitting TRBD2. This CDR3 is 16 amino acids long. Germline V gives CDR1 SGHTS, CDR2 YDEGEE. The V segment lost 0 bases and the J segment 4 bases; nucleotides outside the gene matches: 9. Here the CDR3 reads CASSLGGGSIGETQYF. The CDR3 nucleotides read TGTGCCAGCAGCTTGGGAGGCGGGAGTATTGGAGAGACCCAGTACTTC.

In its sample, this clone was seen a few times. The rearrangement uses TRBV7-6 and TRBJ2-6; D perhaps matches TRBD1 (5 bases). Trimming took 5 bases from V and 0 from J, leaving 14 bases between them. The germline V gene encodes CDR1 SGHVS and CDR2 FNYEAQ. CDR3 size: 17 residues. The CDR3 sequence: CASSLRGPGSGANVLTF. CDR3 DNA: TGTGCCAGCAGCCTTAGGGGTCCTGGCTCTGGGGCCAACGTCCTGACTTTC. Supplemented by reference TRBV7-6 and TRBJ2-6, the full variable domain reads GAGVSQSPRYKVTKRGQDVALRCDPISGHVSLYWYRQALGQGPEFLTYFNYEAQQDKSGLPNDRFSAERPEGSISTLTIQRTEQRDSAMYRCASSLRGPGSGANVLTFGAGSRLTVL.

V usage is TRBV19 and J usage is TRBJ2-5, with D possibly TRBD1 on 6 matching bases. The CDR3 is 14 amino acids. The V gene's germline CDR1 is LNHDA and CDR2 SQIVND (reference sequence). Trimming cost V 9 bases and J 5 bases, with 19 bases left between them. CDR3: CASSLQGFWETQYF. The CDR3 DNA sequence: TGTGCCAGCTCACTACAGGGATTCTGGGAGACCCAGTACTTC.

CDR3 amino acids: CASSLGTGSYEQYF. In nucleotides, the CDR3 is TGTGCCAGCAGTTTAGGGACAGGGAGCTACGAGCAGTACTTC. This sequence joins TRBV28 and TRBJ2-7; 9 positions match TRBD1. The J segment lost 3 bases and the V segment lost 2 bases, leaving 2 bases of the junction unmatched. Germline V gene sequence: CDR1 MDHEN, CDR2 SYDVKM. This CDR3 spans 14 amino acids.

The chain combines TRBV6-5 with TRBJ1-3; D is undetermined. The CDR3 has 13 residues. Trimming pared 6 bases from V and 4 bases from J, leaving 10 bases between. CDR1 is MNHEY, CDR2 SVGAGI, per germline. CDR3 amino acids: CASRAVAGNTIYF. CDR3 sequence (DNA): TGTGCCAGCAGGGCAGTAGCGGGAAACACCATATATTTT.

This chain links TRBV9 with TRBJ2-5, with 7 positions matching TRBD2. Per the germline V gene, CDR1 is SGDLS and CDR2 is YYNGEE. Germline trimming cut 3 bases from V and 5 bases from J; bases unmatched to any gene: 10. The CDR3 totals 15 residues. CDR3 coding DNA: TGTGCCAGCAGCGAGGGGATAGGCGGGGGTGAGACCCAGTACTTC. It translates to CASSEGIGGGETQYF.

The rearrangement links TRBV6-2 or TRBV6-3 to TRBJ2-5; the D gene is possibly TRBD1 (5 bases). The CDR3 is 16 residues long. Germline CDR1 and CDR2: MNHEY and SVGEGT. Trimming pared 6 bases from V and 1 base from J, leaving 18 bases between. CDR3 protein: CASSLTPQGIQETQYF. The CDR3 DNA follows: TGTGCCAGCAGCCTAACCCCCCAGGGTATCCAAGAGACCCAGTACTTC.

The gene calls are TRBV11-2 and TRBJ2-7, with 10 bases matching TRBD1. The CDR3 covers 19 residues. The V gene end was trimmed by 2 bases and the J gene end by 7 bases; junction bases not matched to a gene: 20. Germline CDR1 reads SGHAT; CDR2 reads FQNNGV. The CDR3 nucleotides are TGTGCCAGCAGCTTAAGATGGACAGGGGGAGATAGCGGGATCAGTGAGCAGTACTTC. Encoded protein: CASSLRWTGGDSGISEQYF. Full variable domain (remainder filled in from reference TRBV11-2 and TRBJ2-7): EAGVAQSPRYKIIEKRQSVAFWCNPISGHATLYWYQQILGQGPKLLIQFQNNGVVDDSQLPKDRFSAERLKGVDSTLKIQPAKLEDSAVYLCASSLRWTGGDSGISEQYFGPGTRLTVT.

This chain links TRBV5-1 with TRBJ1-6; a possible D gene is TRBD1 (5 bases). Trimming cost V 0 bases and J 2 bases, with 6 bases left between them. Germline CDR1 SGHRS, CDR2 YFSETQ. This CDR3 has 15 amino acids. The CDR3 nucleotides read TGCGCCAGCAGCTTGGCAGGGACCTATAATTCACCCCTCCACTTT. Protein sequence: CASSLAGTYNSPLHF.

In nucleotides, the CDR3 is TGTGCCAGCAGCCAAGTCGGGACAGGGGGCTACGAGCAGTACTTC. This translates into CASSQVGTGGYEQYF. The gene calls are TRBV14 and TRBJ2-7; 11 bases are shared with TRBD1. After removal of 1 base from V and 3 bases from J, the junction contained 2 bases not matched to a gene. CDR3 length equals 15 residues. The germline gives CDR1 SGHDN, CDR2 FVKESK.

The chain couples TRBV6-5 to TRBJ2-7; 8 bases agree with TRBD1. The germline V gene encodes CDR1 MNHEY and CDR2 SVGAGI. The J segment lost 3 bases and the V segment lost 2 bases, leaving 9 bases of the junction unmatched. CDR3 length equals 16 residues. CDR3 in amino acids: CASSYDPTGENYEQYF. The CDR3 DNA reads as TGTGCCAGCAGTTACGACCCGACAGGGGAAAACTACGAGCAGTACTTC.

This clone turned up a few times. The rearrangement links TRBV6-2 or TRBV6-3 to TRBJ1-4; D call uncertain. CDR1 is MNHEY and CDR2 is SVGEGT in the germline V gene. There are 12 residues in the CDR3. The germline V and J ends were trimmed by 5 bases and 8 bases, with 9 bases remaining between them. The CDR3 sequence is CASSAQLEKLFF. As DNA, the CDR3 is TGTGCCAGCAGTGCCCAGTTGGAAAAACTGTTTTTT.

V gene TRBV11-3 combines with J gene TRBJ2-5, with 7 bases identical to TRBD2. Germline values: CDR1 SGHNT, CDR2 YENEEA. V was clipped by 0 bases and J by 5 bases; unmatched bases: 12. The CDR3 runs to 17 residues. CDR3 bases: TGTGCCAGCAGCTTAGATGGCCCGACTAGCTGGGTGGAGACCCAGTACTTC. Translating gives CASSLDGPTSWVETQYF.

The rearrangement links TRBV6-5 to TRBJ2-7; tentative D call: TRBD1 (6 bases). Germline V gene data show CDR1 as MNHEY and CDR2 as SVGAGI. Trimming removed 0 bases at V and 4 bases at J, with 13 bases between. The CDR3 has 15 amino acids. CDR3 residues: CASSYSRDIAYEQYF. CDR3 coding DNA: TGTGCCAGCAGTTACTCCAGGGACATCGCGTACGAGCAGTACTTC.

This clone was counted only a few times. The CDR3 DNA reads TGTGCCAGCAGACGCCTAGAGGCTAGCGGCCAAGAGACCCAGTACTTC. Translation: CASRRLEASGQETQYF. The chain links TRBV28 to TRBJ2-5, with 7 bases that match TRBD2. The CDR3 loop spans 16 amino acids. V shed 6 bases, J shed 1 base, and the junction held 11 bases outside the gene matches. CDR1 is MDHEN, CDR2 SYDVKM, per germline.